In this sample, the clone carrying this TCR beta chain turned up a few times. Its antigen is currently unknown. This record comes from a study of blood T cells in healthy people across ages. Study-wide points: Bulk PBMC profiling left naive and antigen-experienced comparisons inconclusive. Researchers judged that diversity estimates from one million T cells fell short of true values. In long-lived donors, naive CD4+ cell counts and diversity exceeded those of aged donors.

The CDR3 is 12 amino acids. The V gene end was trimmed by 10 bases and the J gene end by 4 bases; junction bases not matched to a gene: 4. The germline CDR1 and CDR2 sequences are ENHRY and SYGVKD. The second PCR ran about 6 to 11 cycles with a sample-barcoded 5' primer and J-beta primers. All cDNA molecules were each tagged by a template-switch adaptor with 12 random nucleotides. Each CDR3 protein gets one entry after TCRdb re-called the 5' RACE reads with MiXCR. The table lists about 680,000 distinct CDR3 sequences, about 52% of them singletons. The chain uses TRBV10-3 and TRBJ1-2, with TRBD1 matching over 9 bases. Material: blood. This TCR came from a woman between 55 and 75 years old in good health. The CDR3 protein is CATGQGSYGYTF. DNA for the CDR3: TGTGCCACCGGACAGGGGAGCTATGGCTACACCTTC.